A single sample gave rise to the 21 T cell receptor beta chains below, sequenced in a study of Ad26.COV2.S vaccination and SARS-CoV-2 variants. The treatment denotes: about 20 received Ad26.COV2.S at low or high dose, single or two shots; roughly five received placebo; per-sample allocation not given. After the first vaccine or placebo injection, samples were drawn on day 63. TCRdb keeps only in-frame clones here, not all; method: immunoSEQ multiplex PCR. Of about 680,000 clones listed, around 92% are singletons. Material: peripheral blood, obtained in a trial of Ad26.COV2.S vaccine versus placebo. These TCRs come from a person between 18 and 60 years old who received the Ad26.COV2.S COVID-19 vaccine or a placebo.

The J gene is TRBJ1-2, the V gene TRBV24-1; 10 nucleotides line up with TRBD1. The germline CDR1 and CDR2 sequences are KGHDR and SFDVKD. With V trimmed by 3 bases and J by 7 bases, 7 bases remained unmatched. There are 15 residues in the CDR3. CDR3 residues: CATSDPDRGTGGYTF. The CDR3 DNA reads TGTGCCACCAGTGATCCGGACAGGGGGACTGGTGGCTACACCTTC.

The chain combines TRBV15 with TRBJ2-5; D is perhaps TRBD1 or TRBD2 (5 bases each). CDR1 is LNHNV and CDR2 is YYDKDF in the germline V gene (reference sequence). The CDR3 runs 16 residues. With 0 bases removed from V and 5 bases from J, the gap between germline ends came to 16 bases. CDR3 in amino acids: CATSRDLSRDGETQYF. The CDR3 region has the DNA TGTGCCACCAGCAGAGATCTGAGCAGGGACGGGGAGACCCAGTACTTC.

The genes are TRBV27 and TRBJ2-6; weak D call: TRBD1 (6 bases). V gave up 2 bases and J gave up 1 base, with 6 bases separating them. The germline V gene has CDR1 MNHEY and CDR2 SMNVEV (reference sequence). This CDR3 spans 15 amino acids. The CDR3 sequence is CASSLTGSGANVLTF. In DNA, the CDR3 is TGTGCCAGCAGTTTAACAGGGTCTGGGGCCAACGTCCTGACTTTC.

This sequence joins TRBV6-5 and TRBJ2-3; 7 nucleotides align to TRBD2. There are 12 residues in the CDR3. The V gene end was trimmed by 5 bases and the J gene end by 5 bases; junction bases not matched to a gene: 1. CDR1 and CDR2 from the germline V gene are MNHEY and SVGAGI. The CDR3 sequence: CASSTGGDTQYF. CDR3 nucleotides: TGTGCCAGCAGTACGGGGGGAGATACGCAGTATTTT.

This CDR3 reads CATTWGGGSDTQYF. The CDR3, as DNA: TGTGCCACTACCTGGGGCGGGGGGTCAGATACGCAGTATTTT. The V gene is TRBV6-5, the J gene TRBJ2-3; TRBD2 aligns across 8 bases. Germline values: CDR1 MNHEY, CDR2 SVGAGI. The CDR3 covers 14 residues. V dropped 10 bases and J dropped 4; count of bases not matched to a gene: 10.

The CDR3 sequence: CASSLRQSANTGELFF. CDR3 DNA: TGTGCCAGCAGCCTCCGACAGAGCGCGAACACCGGGGAGCTGTTTTTT. This chain links TRBV7-3 with TRBJ2-2, with D tentatively TRBD1 (5 bases). The CDR3 covers 16 residues. The germline V and J ends were trimmed by 5 bases and 0 bases, with 13 bases remaining between them. The germline gives CDR1 SGHTA, CDR2 FQGTGA.

CDR3: CASSSNGVLRPKETQYF. CDR3 bases: TGTGCCAGCAGCTCAAACGGGGTTCTTAGGCCTAAAGAGACCCAGTACTTC. This chain links TRBV11-2 with TRBJ2-5; possibly TRBD2 for D (5 bases). Trimming removed 4 bases at V and 3 bases at J, with 21 bases between. CDR1 and CDR2 from the germline V gene are SGHAT and FQNNGV. This CDR3 has 17 amino acids.

The chain links TRBV5-1 to TRBJ2-7; 7 bases fit TRBD1. Germline assignment: CDR1 SGHRS and CDR2 YFSETQ. Germline trimming cut 4 bases from V and 3 bases from J; bases unmatched to any gene: 10. The CDR3 loop spans 15 amino acids. The chain's CDR3 is CASSEGSRGNYEQYF. The DNA of the CDR3 is TGCGCCAGCAGCGAGGGGAGCAGGGGGAACTACGAGCAGTACTTC.

As concerns this clone: The same CDR3 also results from other DNA sequences found in this sample. The chain recombines TRBV7-9 with TRBJ1-1, with D possibly being TRBD1 (5 bases). Germline CDR1 is SEHNR and CDR2 is FQNEAQ (reference sequence). The CDR3 is made up of 13 amino acids. V was pared by 3 bases and J by 2 bases, with 7 bases between. This CDR3 is CASSFRTNTEAFF. The CDR3 region has the DNA TGTGCCAGCAGCTTCCGGACAAACACTGAAGCTTTCTTT.

This clone was seen more than once but under ten times. The V gene is TRBV12-3 or TRBV12-4, the J gene TRBJ1-1; D gene ambiguous. V gave up 5 bases and J gave up 9 bases, with 10 bases separating them. This CDR3 region has 11 residues. CDR3 amino acids: CASSTIEKAFF. Here the CDR3 DNA reads TGTGCCAGCAGTACTATCGAGAAAGCTTTCTTT.

This chain joins TRBV11-2 and TRBJ2-3, with TRBD1 matching over 8 bases. CDR1 and CDR2 from the germline V gene are SGHAT and FQNNGV. V was clipped by 1 base and J by 1 base; unmatched bases: 7. There are 17 residues in the CDR3. CDR3 sequence: CASSLGQGALGTDTQYF. CDR3 in DNA: TGTGCCAGCAGCTTAGGGCAGGGGGCTTTGGGCACAGATACGCAGTATTTT.

The rearrangement links TRBV4-1 to TRBJ2-1; no clear D gene. Trimming shortened V by 0 bases and J by 10 bases, and 10 bases separated the two germline ends. The CDR3 spans 13 residues. Germline CDR1 and CDR2: MGHRA and YSYEKL. The CDR3 DNA is TGCGCCAGCAGCCAAGATAGGGCACCCGAGCAGTTCTTC. Its protein product is CASSQDRAPEQFF.

The V gene is TRBV7-6, the J gene TRBJ2-5; D remains ambiguous. V was pared by 5 bases and J by 7 bases, with 14 bases between. The CDR3 runs 13 residues. The germline V gene encodes CDR1 SGHVS and CDR2 FNYEAQ. The CDR3 sequence is CASSTATLGTQYF. CDR3 in DNA: TGTGCCAGCAGCACCGCGACTCTGGGGACCCAGTACTTC.

The chain carries TRBV7-2 and TRBJ2-1; D ambiguous. Germline-derived CDR1 and CDR2 are SGHTA and FQGNSA. The CDR3 totals 16 residues. With 8 bases removed from V and 0 bases from J, the gap between germline ends came to 17 bases. The CDR3 DNA sequence: TGTGCCAGCCTGGGCTGGGCGGCTGGCTCCTACAATGAGCAGTTCTTC. This encodes CASLGWAAGSYNEQFF.

The chain has TRBV25-1 and TRBJ2-3, with 8 bases matching TRBD2. The V segment lost 8 bases and the J segment 5 bases; nucleotides outside the gene matches: 21. The germline V gene encodes CDR1 MGHDK and CDR2 SYGVNS. The CDR3 runs 18 residues. For the CDR3, the DNA is TGTGCCAGCCCGGGGGGGCAGGGCGGGCAAGTTTGGGGAGATACGCAGTATTTT. Translation: CASPGGQGGQVWGDTQYF.

This chain links TRBV7-2 with TRBJ1-4; D is unresolved. Trimming took 3 bases from V and 0 from J, leaving 8 bases between them. Per germline, CDR1 SGHTA and CDR2 FQGNSA. This CDR3 comprises 15 residues. The chain's CDR3 is CASSLRSPTNEKLFF. The CDR3 coding sequence is TGTGCCAGCAGCTTGCGAAGTCCAACTAATGAAAAACTGTTTTTT.

The chain couples TRBV12-3 or TRBV12-4 to TRBJ2-5; the match to TRBD2 covers 7 bases. J gave up 5 bases and V 6 bases, and 6 bases lay outside the gene matches. CDR3 size: 13 residues. CDR3 DNA sequence: TGTGCCAGCAGGGGGGGGAACGAGGAGACCCAGTACTTC. This codes for CASRGGNEETQYF.

This clone was counted a few times. V gene TRBV5-1 combines with J gene TRBJ2-3; 8 bases agree with TRBD2. V was clipped by 1 base and J by 5 bases; unmatched bases: 6. In germline, CDR1 is SGHRS, CDR2 YFSETQ. The length of the CDR3 is 15 residues. In nucleotides, the CDR3 is TGCGCCAGCAGCTTGTCAGCGGGAGTAATAGATACGCAGTATTTT. It yields the protein CASSLSAGVIDTQYF.

This sequence joins TRBV6-5 and TRBJ1-6, with D perhaps TRBD1 (6 bases). The ends were cut back, 10 bases at V and 6 bases at J, with 16 bases in the middle. CDR3 length: 14 amino acids. Germline CDR1 reads MNHEY; CDR2 reads SVGAGI. The CDR3 protein is CATKGGRGNSPLHF. In DNA form, the CDR3 reads TGTGCCACCAAGGGTGGCAGGGGTAATTCACCCCTCCACTTT.

The chain employs TRBV6-5 and TRBJ2-7; 8 nucleotides line up with TRBD2. After removal of 0 bases from V and 4 bases from J, the junction contained 5 bases not matched to a gene. The CDR3 is 15 amino acids. In germline, CDR1 is MNHEY, CDR2 SVGAGI. The CDR3 is CASSYSFGGGYEQYF. Here the CDR3 DNA reads TGTGCCAGCAGTTACTCGTTCGGGGGGGGTTACGAGCAGTACTTC.

This rearrangement joins TRBV5-1 to TRBJ2-6; D not resolved. CDR1 is SGHRS and CDR2 is YFSETQ in the germline V gene. V shed 0 bases and J shed 0 bases, with 7 bases lying between them. This CDR3 spans 16 amino acids. The CDR3 DNA reads as TGCGCCAGCAGCTTGGCACACAACTCTGGGGCCAACGTCCTGACTTTC. Translated, it gives CASSLAHNSGANVLTF.